The 28 T cell receptor beta chains in this list originate from one sample, sequenced in a study of blood T cells in healthy people across ages. A J-beta primer mix and a sample-barcoded 5' primer were used in a second PCR of roughly 6 to 11 cycles. Via MiXCR, TCRdb re-called the 5' RACE reads, giving one row per CDR3 protein. The data contain about 1.8 million distinct CDR3 sequences, roughly 49% of them seen just once; the ten biggest clones take up 2.1%. Specimen: blood. These receptors all come from a woman in her thirties or forties in good health.

This clonotype was counted many times. The chain carries TRBV5-1 and TRBJ2-3; TRBD1 matches 7 bases. The CDR3 sequence is 16 residues long. Looked up from germline, CDR1 is SGHRS and CDR2 is YFSETQ. V dropped 1 base and J dropped 2; count of bases not matched to a gene: 7. Written as DNA, the CDR3 is TGCGCCAGCAGCTTGCAGGGCAGGGGGTCCACAGATACGCAGTATTTT. Amino acid sequence: CASSLQGRGSTDTQYF.

This clonotype was detected ten times or more. V is TRBV9 and J is TRBJ2-7, with 8 positions matching TRBD1. J gave up 2 bases and V 3 bases, and 1 base lay outside the gene matches. Germline loops: CDR1 SGDLS, CDR2 YYNGEE. This CDR3 is built from 13 residues. The CDR3 here is CASSAGQAYEQYF. As DNA, the CDR3 is TGTGCCAGCAGCGCGGGACAGGCCTACGAGCAGTACTTC.

There are a few counts of this clonotype. This chain joins TRBV5-1 and TRBJ2-1, with D possibly TRBD2 on 5 matching bases. The V gene's germline CDR1 is SGHRS and CDR2 YFSETQ. The V end was cut by 0 bases, the J end by 0 bases, with 10 bases between. CDR3 length: 16 amino acids. The CDR3 region has the DNA TGCGCCAGCAGCTTGGATTCCGGGGTCTCCTACAATGAGCAGTTCTTC. The encoded protein is CASSLDSGVSYNEQFF.

The chain joins TRBV24-1 to TRBJ2-1, with 9 bases aligning to TRBD2. The CDR3 has 17 amino acids. Germline V CDR1 and CDR2: KGHDR, SFDVKD. The V segment lost 5 bases and the J segment 5 bases; nucleotides outside the gene matches: 12. CDR3 DNA: TGTGCCACCAGTGGTTCCTTTAGCGGGGGAGCCAACAATGAGCAGTTCTTC. Its translation: CATSGSFSGGANNEQFF.

The chain recombines TRBV13 with TRBJ2-1; 9 bases are a match to TRBD1. V was clipped by 4 bases and J by 12 bases; unmatched bases: 10. This CDR3 has 14 amino acids. Germline loops: CDR1 PRHDT, CDR2 FYEKMQ (reference sequence). The CDR3 DNA follows: TGTGCCAGCAGCTGGCGACAGGGGGAATTTGCGCAGTTCTTC. Translating gives CASSWRQGEFAQFF.

J is TRBJ2-1 and V is TRBV9; 8 bases map to TRBD2. The V gene's germline CDR1 is SGDLS and CDR2 YYNGEE. The junction had 13 bases not matched to a gene; V was cut back by 4 bases and J by 4 bases. The CDR3 spans 17 residues. The CDR3 coding sequence is TGTGCCAGCAGCCCACGAGCGGGGGCCCTCTCTTACAATGAGCAGTTCTTC. This sequence encodes CASSPRAGALSYNEQFF.

This clonotype was observed a few times. This sequence joins TRBV5-5 and TRBJ2-7; TRBD2 aligns across 12 bases. Per the germline V gene, CDR1 is SGHKS and CDR2 is YYEKEE (reference sequence). With V trimmed by 4 bases and J by 3 bases, 11 bases remained unmatched. There are 17 residues in the CDR3. The CDR3 nucleotides are TGTGCCAGCAGCCCCCAACTGCGACTAGCGGGGGTCTACGAGCAGTACTTC. Translated: CASSPQLRLAGVYEQYF.

This clonotype has just one count. The chain uses TRBV18 and TRBJ2-7; 10 bases are shared with TRBD2. CDR1 and CDR2 from the germline V gene are KGHSH and LQKENI. With 4 bases clipped from V and 2 bases from J, the junction kept 11 bases outside the gene matches. CDR3 size: 17 residues. The CDR3 coding sequence is TGTGCCAGCTCACTGCGACTAGCGGGTGTCGAAGCCTACGAGCAGTACTTC. As protein: CASSLRLAGVEAYEQYF.

The chain employs TRBV29-1 and TRBJ2-1; 7 bases map to TRBD2. The CDR3 has 14 residues. V lost 6 bases and J lost 0; bases outside the gene matches: 5. Germline CDR1 and CDR2: SQVTM and ANQGSEA. In DNA, the CDR3 is TGCAGCGTCACTTGGGGGGGCTCCTACAATGAGCAGTTCTTC. As protein: CSVTWGGSYNEQFF.

The chain has TRBV2 and TRBJ2-4, with 9 bases that match TRBD1. The germline V gene encodes CDR1 SNHLY and CDR2 FYNNEI. The CDR3 sequence is 18 residues long. Germline trimming cut 8 bases from V and 1 base from J; bases unmatched to any gene: 15. The CDR3 DNA follows: TGTGCCAGCGGAGGACGGGACAGGGTTTCTTTTGCCAAAAACATTCAGTACTTC. It encodes CASGGRDRVSFAKNIQYF.

A few counts support this clonotype. The J gene is TRBJ2-1, the V gene TRBV27, with 7 positions matching TRBD1. Germline CDR1 and CDR2: MNHEY and SMNVEV (reference sequence). CDR3 length: 15 amino acids. V lost 7 bases to trimming and J lost 0 bases; unmatched junction nucleotides: 6. CDR3 bases: TGTGCCAGCACCAGGGGGTCAAGCTCCTACAATGAGCAGTTCTTC. The encoded protein is CASTRGSSSYNEQFF.

V is TRBV6-4 and J is TRBJ1-2; the D is unclear. V was trimmed by 2 bases and J by 0 bases, leaving 7 bases between them. The CDR3 runs 14 residues. Per germline, CDR1 MRHNA and CDR2 SNTAGT. In nucleotides, the CDR3 is TGTGCCAGCAGTGACGCTATGGCTAACTATGGCTACACCTTC. Protein sequence: CASSDAMANYGYTF.

This clonotype has a single count. The CDR3 DNA reads TGTGCCAGCAGTTACGAGAATAGGGGTACTGAAGCTTTCTTT. The encoded protein is CASSYENRGTEAFF. The rearrangement links TRBV6-5 to TRBJ1-1; tentatively, D is TRBD1 (5 bases). CDR1 is MNHEY, CDR2 SVGAGI, per germline. The CDR3 sequence is 14 residues long. Trimming removed 2 bases from V and 5 bases from J, with 12 bases in between.

The CDR3 loop is CSCRDTYSYGYTF. Written as DNA, the CDR3 is TGCAGTTGTCGGGACACCTATAGCTATGGCTACACCTTC. This chain joins TRBV20-1 and TRBJ1-2; tentatively, D is TRBD1 (6 bases). CDR1 and CDR2 (germline): DFQATT, SNEGSKA (reference sequence). CDR3 length: 13 residues. The V end lost 8 bases, the J end lost 4 bases, and 17 bases lay between the germline ends.

The chain recombines TRBV5-1 with TRBJ2-7, with 9 bases lining up with TRBD1. Per the germline V gene, CDR1 is SGHRS and CDR2 is YFSETQ. This CDR3 contains 14 residues. V lost 0 bases and J lost 6; bases outside the gene matches: 4. CDR3 protein: CASSLERTGAEQYF. The CDR3 coding sequence is TGCGCCAGCAGCTTGGAACGGACAGGGGCCGAGCAGTACTTC.

The sample holds a few counts of this clonotype. This chain uses TRBV4-3 with TRBJ2-6; D ambiguous. With 0 bases removed from V and 0 bases from J, the gap between germline ends came to 15 bases. Germline loops: CDR1 LGHNA, CDR2 YSLEER. The CDR3 runs 19 residues. CDR3 region: CASSQDLIQPRSGANVLTF. The CDR3 nucleotides are TGCGCCAGCAGCCAAGATCTTATTCAGCCCCGCTCTGGGGCCAACGTCCTGACTTTC.

This chain connects TRBV13 to TRBJ1-2, with D possibly being TRBD1 (5 bases). V lost 3 bases, J lost 1 base, and 15 bases lay in between. Germline CDR1 and CDR2: PRHDT and FYEKMQ (reference sequence). The CDR3 is 16 residues long. The CDR3 DNA reads TGTGCCAGCAGCTTGGGGCCCACAGCTGTTAACTATGGCTACACCTTC. Translation: CASSLGPTAVNYGYTF.

V gene TRBV4-2 combines with J gene TRBJ2-1; weak D call: TRBD2 (5 bases). Germline V gene lookup returns CDR1 LGHNA and CDR2 YNFKEQ. V lost 0 bases and J lost 5, with 14 bases in between. This CDR3 has 16 residues. CDR3: CASSQEILASNNEQFF. The CDR3 bases are TGTGCCAGCAGCCAAGAGATATTAGCGAGCAACAATGAGCAGTTCTTC.

This clonotype was detected a few times. The J gene is TRBJ1-6, the V gene TRBV4-1; D gene uncertain. V was clipped by 4 bases and J by 0 bases, with 7 bases between them. Germline loops: CDR1 MGHRA, CDR2 YSYEKL. The CDR3 consists of 15 residues. Here the CDR3 DNA reads TGCGCCAGCAGCCGGGAAAGCTCCTATAATTCACCCCTCCACTTT. This encodes CASSRESSYNSPLHF.

This clonotype has only a few counts. V is TRBV20-1 and J is TRBJ2-7; 8 nucleotides align to TRBD2. Looked up from germline, CDR1 is DFQATT and CDR2 is SNEGSKA (reference sequence). V was clipped by 5 bases and J by 4 bases; unmatched bases: 19. There are 17 residues in the CDR3. The CDR3 loop reads CSAGGNFGRGVLYEQYF. The DNA of the CDR3 is TGCAGTGCTGGCGGAAACTTCGGGCGGGGGGTTTTGTACGAGCAGTACTTC.

The chain links TRBV28 to TRBJ2-7; unclear D gene. Trimming took 3 bases from V and 4 from J, leaving 19 bases between them. This CDR3 has 16 amino acids. The V gene's germline CDR1 is MDHEN and CDR2 SYDVKM. The CDR3: CASSFRRIHREYEQYF. In DNA, the CDR3 is TGTGCCAGCAGTTTTAGGAGAATTCACAGAGAATACGAGCAGTACTTC.

The rearrangement uses TRBV28 and TRBJ1-2; 9 nucleotides line up with TRBD1. Germline V gene sequence: CDR1 MDHEN, CDR2 SYDVKM. The trim removed 3 bases at V and 7 bases at J, leaving 9 bases unmatched. The CDR3 contains 15 residues. The DNA for the CDR3 is TGTGCCAGCAGTTTCGGGACAGGGCGATATTCTGGCTACACCTTC. Amino acids: CASSFGTGRYSGYTF.

This clonotype has a handful of counts. This chain connects TRBV5-6 to TRBJ2-7, with TRBD1 identical over 8 bases. Trimming at V came to 7 bases and at J to 1 base, leaving 4 bases not matched to a gene. Germline V lookup: CDR1 SGHDT, CDR2 YYEEEE. This CDR3 has 13 amino acids. The CDR3 reads CASLGQGSYEQYF. CDR3 in DNA: TGTGCCAGCCTCGGACAGGGTTCCTACGAGCAGTACTTC.

This clonotype has a handful of counts. The chain is built from TRBV12-3 or TRBV12-4 and TRBJ1-4; D remains unclear. The V end was cut by 3 bases, the J end by 0 bases, with 8 bases between. The CDR3 length is 15 residues. Here the CDR3 reads CASSFMAATNEKLFF. CDR3 DNA: TGTGCCAGCAGTTTTATGGCGGCAACTAATGAAAAACTGTTTTTT.

This clonotype has just a few counts. The rearrangement uses TRBV21-1 and TRBJ2-3. TRBV21-1 is flagged as a pseudogene. The CDR3 extends over 17 amino acids. In DNA, the CDR3 is TGTGCCAGCAGCAGACCCCTTTTAATAGGTACCCCAGATACGCAGTATTTT. Its protein product is CASSRPLLIGTPDTQYF.

This clonotype was found a few times. The chain combines TRBV6-5 with TRBJ2-1, with 9 nucleotides matching TRBD2. V lost 0 bases, J lost 8 bases, and 8 bases stayed unmatched. This CDR3 has 16 amino acids. Per the germline V gene, CDR1 is MNHEY and CDR2 is SVGAGI. CDR3 residues: CASSYSSLAGTHEQFF. The DNA of the CDR3 is TGTGCCAGCAGTTACTCGTCGCTAGCGGGGACCCATGAGCAGTTCTTC.

The rearrangement joins TRBV7-9 to TRBJ1-6; D is uncertain. Looked up from germline, CDR1 is SEHNR and CDR2 is FQNEAQ (reference sequence). The CDR3 contains 15 residues. V was clipped by 3 bases and J by 10 bases, with 16 bases between them. The CDR3 spells CASSFGPRGKSPLHF. CDR3 nucleotide sequence: TGTGCCAGCAGCTTCGGGCCCCGCGGGAAATCACCCCTCCACTTT.

The CDR3: CASSSLVRDSQNEQFF. CDR3 DNA: TGTGCCAGCAGCTCCTTGGTGAGGGACAGTCAGAATGAGCAGTTCTTC. The rearrangement joins TRBV6-2 or TRBV6-3 to TRBJ2-1, with 7 bases matching TRBD1. Germline lookup yields CDR1 MNHEY and CDR2 SVGEGT. V shed 6 bases, J shed 7 bases, and the junction held 15 bases outside the gene matches. This CDR3 is 16 amino acids long.